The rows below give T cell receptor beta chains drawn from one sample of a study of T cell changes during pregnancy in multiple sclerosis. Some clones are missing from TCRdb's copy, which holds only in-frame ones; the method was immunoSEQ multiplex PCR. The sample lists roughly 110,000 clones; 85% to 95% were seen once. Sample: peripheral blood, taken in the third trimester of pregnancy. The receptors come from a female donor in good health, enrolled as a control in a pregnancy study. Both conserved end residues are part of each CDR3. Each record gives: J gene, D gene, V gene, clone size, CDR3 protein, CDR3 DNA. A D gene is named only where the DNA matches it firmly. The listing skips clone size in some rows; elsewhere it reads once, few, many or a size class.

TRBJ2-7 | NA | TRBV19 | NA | CASSAGLAYEQYF | TGTGCCAGTAGTGCAGGGCTGGCGTACGAGCAGTACTTC
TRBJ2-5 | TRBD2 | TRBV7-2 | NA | CASSGGGPETQYF | TGTGCCAGCAGCGGGGGAGGGCCAGAGACCCAGTACTTC
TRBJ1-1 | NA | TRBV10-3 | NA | CAISASSKGDAEAFF | TGTGCCATCAGTGCTTCGAGTAAGGGGGACGCTGAAGCTTTCTTT
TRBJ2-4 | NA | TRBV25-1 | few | CASSELGAELAKNIQYF | TGTGCCAGCAGTGAATTAGGGGCAGAACTAGCCAAAAACATTCAGTACTTC
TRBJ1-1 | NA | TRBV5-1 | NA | CASSLQTGTNTEAFF | TGCGCCAGCAGCCTCCAGACAGGAACGAACACTGAAGCTTTCTTT
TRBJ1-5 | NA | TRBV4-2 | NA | CASSQDGASNQPQHF | TGTGCCAGCAGCCAAGACGGAGCTAGCAATCAGCCCCAGCATTTT
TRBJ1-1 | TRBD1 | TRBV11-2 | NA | CASRLEGASAEAFF | TGTGCCAGCAGACTAGAGGGGGCCAGCGCTGAAGCTTTCTTT
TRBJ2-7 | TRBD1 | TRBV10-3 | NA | CAISERGTGLYEQYF | TGTGCCATCAGTGAACGGGGGACAGGGCTCTACGAGCAGTACTTC
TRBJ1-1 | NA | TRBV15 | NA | CATSRGEGAAEAFF | TGTGCCACCAGCAGAGGAGAGGGCGCGGCTGAAGCTTTCTTT
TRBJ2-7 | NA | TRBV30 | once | CAWSLDRPYEQYF | TGTGCCTGGAGCTTGGACAGACCCTACGAGCAGTACTTC
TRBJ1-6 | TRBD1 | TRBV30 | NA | CAWSRTGYNSPLHF | TGTGCCTGGAGTAGGACAGGATATAATTCACCCCTCCACTTT
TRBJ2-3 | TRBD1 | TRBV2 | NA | CASGTGVTDTQYF | TGTGCCTCCGGGACAGGGGTGACAGATACGCAGTATTTT
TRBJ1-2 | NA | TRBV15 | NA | CATSPQGSSGYTF | TGTGCCACCAGCCCTCAGGGGTCTAGTGGCTACACCTTC
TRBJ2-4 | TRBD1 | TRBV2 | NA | CASTDRGNIQYF | TGTGCCAGCACCGACAGGGGGAACATTCAGTACTTC
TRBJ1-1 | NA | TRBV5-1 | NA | CASSLVRLSGGDTEAFF | TGCGCCAGCAGCTTGGTTCGCCTAAGCGGAGGGGATACTGAAGCTTTCTTT
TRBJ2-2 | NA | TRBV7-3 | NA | CASRQFAGTGELFF | TGTGCCAGCAGGCAGTTCGCGGGGACCGGGGAGCTGTTTTTT
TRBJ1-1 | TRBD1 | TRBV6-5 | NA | CASKEGAYTEAFF | TGTGCCAGCAAGGAGGGGGCATATACTGAAGCTTTCTTT
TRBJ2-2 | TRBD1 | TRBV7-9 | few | CASSFIRPGQGLWAGELFF | TGTGCCAGCAGCTTCATTAGGCCGGGACAGGGGCTTTGGGCCGGGGAGCTGTTTTTT
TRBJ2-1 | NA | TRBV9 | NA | CASSVVGGGLFF | TGTGCCAGCAGCGTAGTCGGAGGGGGCCTATTCTTC
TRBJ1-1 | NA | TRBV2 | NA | CASSEDAGNTEAFF | TGTGCCAGCAGTGAAGATGCAGGGAACACTGAAGCTTTCTTT
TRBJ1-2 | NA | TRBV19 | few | CASRPPTGRSNYGYTF | TGTGCCAGTAGGCCCCCAACAGGACGGTCTAACTATGGCTACACCTTC
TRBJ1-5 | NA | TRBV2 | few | CASMEGSSNQPQHF | TGTGCCAGCATGGAGGGTTCTAGCAATCAGCCCCAGCATTTT
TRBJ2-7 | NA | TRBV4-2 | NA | CASSPPGTSSYEQYF | TGTGCCAGCAGCCCCCCCGGGACTTCCTCCTACGAGCAGTACTTC
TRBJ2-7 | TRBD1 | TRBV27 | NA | CASSGGTGSYEQYF | TGTGCCAGCAGTGGAGGGACAGGTTCCTACGAGCAGTACTTC
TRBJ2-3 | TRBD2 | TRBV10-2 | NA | CASTRLAGGTDTQYF | TGCGCCAGCACCAGACTAGCGGGGGGCACAGATACGCAGTATTTT
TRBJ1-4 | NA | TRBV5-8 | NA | CASSLGLATNEKLFF | TGTGCCAGCAGCTTGGGGTTAGCAACTAATGAAAAACTGTTTTTT
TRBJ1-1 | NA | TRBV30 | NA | CAWNIWGGPGTEAFF | TGTGCCTGGAACATCTGGGGGGGCCCAGGCACTGAAGCTTTCTTT
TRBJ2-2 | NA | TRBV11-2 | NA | CASSLGRDTGELFF | TGTGCCAGCAGCTTAGGCAGGGACACCGGGGAGCTGTTTTTT
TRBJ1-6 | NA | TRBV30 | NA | CAWTFRGGSYNSPLHF | TGTGCCTGGACCTTTAGGGGGGGCTCCTATAATTCACCCCTCCACTTT
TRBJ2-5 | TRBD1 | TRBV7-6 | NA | CASSLTATGGAGETQYF | TGTGCCAGCAGCCTCACGGCGACAGGGGGCGCCGGGGAGACCCAGTACTTC
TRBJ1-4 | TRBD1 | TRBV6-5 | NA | CASSYGTGFNEKLFF | TGTGCCAGCAGTTACGGGACAGGATTTAATGAAAAACTGTTTTTT
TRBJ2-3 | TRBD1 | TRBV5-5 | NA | CASSLRTGHADTQYF | TGTGCCAGCAGCTTGCGGACAGGGCATGCAGATACGCAGTATTTT
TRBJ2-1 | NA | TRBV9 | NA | CASSVAPGGHNEQFF | TGTGCCAGCAGCGTAGCTCCGGGGGGCCACAATGAGCAGTTCTTC
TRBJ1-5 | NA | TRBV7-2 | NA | CASSLAGGGGQPQHF | TGTGCCAGCAGCTTAGCTGGGGGAGGGGGTCAGCCCCAGCATTTT
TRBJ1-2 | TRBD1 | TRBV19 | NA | CASSTTGAYLYGYTF | TGTGCCAGTAGTACCACAGGGGCTTATCTCTATGGCTACACCTTC
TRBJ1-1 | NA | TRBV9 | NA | CASSGRQTQAFF | TGTGCCAGCAGCGGTCGACAGACCCAGGCTTTCTTT
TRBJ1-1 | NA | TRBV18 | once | CASSAQGRTEAFF | TGTGCCAGCTCAGCCCAAGGGAGAACTGAAGCTTTCTTT
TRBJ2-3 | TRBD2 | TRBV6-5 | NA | CASSSVGRGNTDTQYF | TGTGCCAGCAGTTCCGTCGGGCGGGGGAACACAGATACGCAGTATTTT
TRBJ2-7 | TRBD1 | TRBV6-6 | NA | CASSVEEGANEQYF | TGTGCCAGCAGTGTGGAAGAGGGGGCTAACGAGCAGTACTTC
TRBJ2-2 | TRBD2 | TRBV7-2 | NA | CASSPDGTSGANTGELFF | TGTGCCAGCAGCCCCGACGGAACTAGCGGGGCGAACACCGGGGAGCTGTTTTTT
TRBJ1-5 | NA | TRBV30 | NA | CAWSSGKSRTYSNQPQHF | TGTGCCTGGAGTTCCGGGAAATCTAGAACTTATAGCAATCAGCCCCAGCATTTT
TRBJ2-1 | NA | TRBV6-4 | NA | CASSPLGQGGEQFF | TGTGCCAGCAGTCCACTAGGACAGGGAGGGGAGCAGTTCTTC
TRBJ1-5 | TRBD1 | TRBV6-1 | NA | CASSIDRGGNQPQHF | TGTGCCAGCAGTATAGACAGGGGCGGCAATCAGCCCCAGCATTTT
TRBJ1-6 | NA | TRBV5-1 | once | CASSLNRQAQANSPLHF | TGCGCCAGCAGCTTGAATCGACAGGCCCAGGCGAATTCACCCCTCCACTTT
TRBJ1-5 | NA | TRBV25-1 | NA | CASSPVFGNQPQHF | TGTGCCAGCAGTCCTGTGTTCGGCAATCAGCCCCAGCATTTT
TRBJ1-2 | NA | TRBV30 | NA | CAWILRGRRGYTF | TGTGCCTGGATTCTCAGGGGAAGACGTGGCTACACCTTC
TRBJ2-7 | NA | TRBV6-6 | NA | CASSSRQTEQYF | TGTGCCAGCAGTTCCCGACAAACTGAGCAGTACTTC
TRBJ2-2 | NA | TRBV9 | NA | CASSAYRELFF | TGTGCCAGCAGCGCTTATAGGGAGCTGTTTTTT